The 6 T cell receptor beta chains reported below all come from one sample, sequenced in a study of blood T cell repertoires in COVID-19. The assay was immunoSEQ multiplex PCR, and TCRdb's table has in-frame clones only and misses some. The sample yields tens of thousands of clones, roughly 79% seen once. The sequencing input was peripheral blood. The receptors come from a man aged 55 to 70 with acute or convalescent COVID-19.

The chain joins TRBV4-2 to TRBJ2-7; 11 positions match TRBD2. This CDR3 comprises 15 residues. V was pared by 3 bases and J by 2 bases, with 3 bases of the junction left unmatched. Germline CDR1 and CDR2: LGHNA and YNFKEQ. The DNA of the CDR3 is TGTGCCAGCAGCCAGACTAGCGGGGTTCCCTACGAGCAGTACTTC. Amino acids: CASSQTSGVPYEQYF.

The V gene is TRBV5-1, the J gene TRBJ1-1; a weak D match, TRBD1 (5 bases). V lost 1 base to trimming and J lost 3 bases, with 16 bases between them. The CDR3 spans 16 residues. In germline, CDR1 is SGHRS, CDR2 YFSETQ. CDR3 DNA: TGCGCCAGCAGCTTGTCTTCGACCGGGGGGGACACTGAAGCTTTCTTT. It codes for CASSLSSTGGDTEAFF.

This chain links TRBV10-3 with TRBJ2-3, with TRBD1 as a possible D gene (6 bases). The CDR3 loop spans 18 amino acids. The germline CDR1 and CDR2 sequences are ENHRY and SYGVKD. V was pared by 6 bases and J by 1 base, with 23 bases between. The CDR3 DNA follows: TGTGCCATCAGGCAGGACAGTGGAGGCAAATATGGCACAGATACGCAGTATTTT. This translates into CAIRQDSGGKYGTDTQYF.

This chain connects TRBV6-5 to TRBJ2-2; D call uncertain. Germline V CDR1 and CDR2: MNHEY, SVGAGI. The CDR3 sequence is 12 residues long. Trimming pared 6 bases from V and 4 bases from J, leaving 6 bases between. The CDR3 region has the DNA TGTGCCAGCAGCAGAAGCACCGGGGAGCTGTTTTTT. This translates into CASSRSTGELFF.

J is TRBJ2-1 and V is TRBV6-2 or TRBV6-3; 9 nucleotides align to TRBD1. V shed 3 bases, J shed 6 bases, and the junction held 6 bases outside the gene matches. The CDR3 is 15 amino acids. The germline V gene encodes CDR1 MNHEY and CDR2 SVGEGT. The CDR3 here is CASSYHTGGPNEQFF. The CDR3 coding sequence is TGTGCCAGCAGTTATCATACAGGGGGCCCCAATGAGCAGTTCTTC.

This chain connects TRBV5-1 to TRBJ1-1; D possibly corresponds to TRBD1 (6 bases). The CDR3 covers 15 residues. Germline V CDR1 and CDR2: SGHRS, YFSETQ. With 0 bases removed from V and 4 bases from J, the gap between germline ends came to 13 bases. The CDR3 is CASSLVLQGTTEAFF. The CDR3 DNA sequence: TGCGCCAGCAGCTTGGTCCTTCAGGGGACCACTGAAGCTTTCTTT.